This entry describes one TCR beta chain. Its antigen is undetermined. The CDR3 consists of 17 residues. V was cut by 4 bases and J by 0 bases, with 18 bases left in between. Germline V lookup: CDR1 SGHDN, CDR2 FVKESK. Assay used: immunoSEQ multiplex PCR; TCRdb lists only in-frame clones, some missing. This sample has over 45,000 clones, with approximately 94% found just once. This sample is part of a study of graft-versus-host responses after intestinal transplantation. In the study overall: Recipients obtained multivisceral, liver-intestinal, or isolated intestinal transplants. Every one of the recipients received anti-thymocyte globulin induction and afterwards took tacrolimus and steroids for approximately three years. Study conclusions and caveats: After transplant, early declines in HvG clones were associated with peak levels of circulating GvH clones.

Sequences were derived from unstimulated CD4+ T cells sorted from spleen or lymph node cells, sampled before transplant. The origin of this receptor is a human donor who was the organ donor for an intestinal transplant. The gene calls are TRBV14 and TRBJ1-2; D not certain. The CDR3 reads CASSRRPGTNPNYGYTF. CDR3 coding DNA: TGTGCCAGCAGCCGGAGGCCCGGAACCAATCCTAACTATGGCTACACCTTC.